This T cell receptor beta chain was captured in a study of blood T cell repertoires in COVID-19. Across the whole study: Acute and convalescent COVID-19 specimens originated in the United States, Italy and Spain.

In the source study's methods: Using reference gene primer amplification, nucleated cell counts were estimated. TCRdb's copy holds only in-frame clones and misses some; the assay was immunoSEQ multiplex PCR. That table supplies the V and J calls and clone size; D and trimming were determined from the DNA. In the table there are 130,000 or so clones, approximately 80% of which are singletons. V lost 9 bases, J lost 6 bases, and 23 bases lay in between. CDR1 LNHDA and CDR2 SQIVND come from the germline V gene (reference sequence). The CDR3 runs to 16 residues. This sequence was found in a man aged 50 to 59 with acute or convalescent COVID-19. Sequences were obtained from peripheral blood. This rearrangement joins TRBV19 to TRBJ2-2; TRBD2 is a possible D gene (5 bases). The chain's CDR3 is CASGLGLGFGAGELFF. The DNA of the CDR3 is TGTGCCAGCGGGTTGGGCCTAGGATTCGGGGCCGGGGAGCTGTTTTTT.